The subject of this entry is one TCR beta chain. The antigen remains unidentified. Each adjacent lung sample was taken at least 2 cm from the tumor margin and was free of atypia. CDR3 length: 17 amino acids. Germline loops: CDR1 SGHNT, CDR2 YENEEA. The J segment lost 3 bases and the V segment lost 2 bases, leaving 10 bases of the junction unmatched. Profiling relied on immunoSEQ multiplex PCR, and the TCRdb table lists in-frame clones only, not all of them. Altogether 2,000 or so clones are present, under 30% being singletons, with the ten largest covering roughly 19%. This entry comes from a study of T cells in localized non-small cell lung cancer. The study, taken as a whole, reports: One tumor region alone was sequenced, and heterogeneity therefore remains possible. Uninvolved adjacent lung had higher T cell clonality than tumor and all other tissues. Increased T cell density in blood showed an association with longer overall survival.

The sequencing here drew on normal lung tissue next to the tumor, taken before any cancer treatment. The gene calls are TRBV11-3 and TRBJ2-7, with 10 bases matching TRBD2. This sequence was found in a woman aged 35 to 70 with stage II lung adenocarcinoma. The CDR3 DNA sequence: TGTGCCAGCAGCTTACCATTAGCGGGAGGCATTCACTACGAGCAGTACTTC. Amino acids: CASSLPLAGGIHYEQYF.